This T cell receptor beta chain was recovered during a study of T cell responses to AZD1222 COVID-19 vaccine. In the case of this clone: Its antigen remains unidentified.

Notes on the study in general: Mostly white British, mostly female donors; authors suggested clonal diversity may be underestimated. The peak T cell response came first, and repertoires were sampled only after it.

Sequencing used immunoSEQ multiplex PCR; TCRdb keeps in-frame clones, though not all of them. The table records some 150,000 clones, 90% of them present only once. The origin of this receptor is an adult who received the AZD1222 COVID-19 vaccine. The sequencing used peripheral blood, collected 28 days after the second AZD1222 dose.

The CDR3 protein is CASTAHGTEAFF. CDR3 nucleotide sequence: TGTGCCAGCACTGCCCATGGCACTGAAGCTTTCTTT. J is TRBJ1-1 and V is TRBV12-3 or TRBV12-4, with D unclear. The CDR3 is 12 amino acids. With 7 bases removed from V and 4 bases from J, the gap between germline ends came to 10 bases.